Listed below are T cell receptor beta chains from one sample, sequenced in a study of shared clonotypes between healthy human individuals. Here immunoSEQ multiplex PCR was the method, and the copy in TCRdb shows in-frame clones only, minus some. The data contain about 600,000 clones, around 97% of them singletons. The sequenced material came from naive CD4+ T cells sorted from blood. Every receptor here comes from a woman in her 30s in good health. CDR3s include the opening cysteine and the closing phenylalanine or tryptophan. Each record gives: V gene, clone size, J gene, CDR3 length, D gene, CDR3 protein, CDR3 DNA. D genes are given only for firm matches. Only some rows state a clone size, as once, few, many or a class for expanded clones.

v_call: TRBV19; clone_size: NA; j_call: TRBJ2-7; cdr3_length: 14; d_call: NA; cdr3_aa: CASSRKKDLLEQYF; cdr3_nt: TGTGCCAGTAGTAGGAAAAAGGACCTTCTAGAGCAGTACTTC
v_call: TRBV28; clone_size: NA; j_call: TRBJ2-1; cdr3_length: 15; d_call: NA; cdr3_aa: CASSFSGTRANEQFF; cdr3_nt: TGTGCCAGCAGTTTTTCAGGGACGAGGGCCAATGAGCAGTTCTTC
v_call: TRBV29-1; clone_size: NA; j_call: TRBJ1-4; cdr3_length: 15; d_call: TRBD1; cdr3_aa: CSVLRGGTVNEKLFF; cdr3_nt: TGCAGCGTGCTAAGAGGCGGGACAGTTAATGAAAAACTGTTTTTT
v_call: TRBV28; clone_size: NA; j_call: TRBJ1-5; cdr3_length: 15; d_call: NA; cdr3_aa: CASRSTDHSNQPQHF; cdr3_nt: TGTGCCAGCAGGTCGACAGACCATAGCAATCAGCCCCAGCATTTT
v_call: TRBV28; clone_size: NA; j_call: TRBJ1-2; cdr3_length: 13; d_call: NA; cdr3_aa: CASSSPRRYGYTF; cdr3_nt: TGTGCCAGCAGTTCCCCGAGGCGCTATGGCTACACCTTC
v_call: TRBV4-2; clone_size: NA; j_call: TRBJ1-6; cdr3_length: 14; d_call: NA; cdr3_aa: CASSQDVFNSPLHF; cdr3_nt: TGTGCCAGCAGCCAAGACGTCTTTAATTCACCCCTCCACTTT
v_call: TRBV7-8; clone_size: NA; j_call: TRBJ2-2; cdr3_length: 17; d_call: TRBD2; cdr3_aa: CASTLAGGRASTGELFF; cdr3_nt: TGTGCCAGCACGCTAGCCGGGGGGAGGGCCTCCACCGGGGAGCTGTTTTTT
v_call: TRBV5-1; clone_size: NA; j_call: TRBJ1-2; cdr3_length: 16; d_call: NA; cdr3_aa: CASSFDLGRTNYGYTF; cdr3_nt: TGCGCCAGCAGCTTCGATTTGGGCCGGACAAACTATGGCTACACCTTC
v_call: TRBV7-9; clone_size: NA; j_call: TRBJ1-4; cdr3_length: 13; d_call: NA; cdr3_aa: CASNLGEGSELFF; cdr3_nt: TGTGCCAGCAACCTGGGGGAGGGCTCGGAACTGTTTTTT
v_call: TRBV10-1; clone_size: NA; j_call: TRBJ2-7; cdr3_length: 14; d_call: TRBD2; cdr3_aa: CASSDGAGDYEQYF; cdr3_nt: TGCGCCAGCAGTGATGGAGCGGGAGATTACGAGCAGTACTTC
v_call: TRBV27; clone_size: NA; j_call: TRBJ1-1; cdr3_length: 14; d_call: NA; cdr3_aa: CASSLYGVNTEAFF; cdr3_nt: TGTGCCAGCAGTTTATACGGGGTGAACACTGAAGCTTTCTTT
v_call: TRBV4-1; clone_size: few; j_call: TRBJ2-2; cdr3_length: 15; d_call: NA; cdr3_aa: CASSPGPKGAGELFF; cdr3_nt: TGCGCCAGCAGCCCGGGGCCCAAGGGGGCCGGGGAGCTGTTTTTT
v_call: TRBV27; clone_size: NA; j_call: TRBJ2-7; cdr3_length: 14; d_call: TRBD1; cdr3_aa: CASSASGGWGEQYF; cdr3_nt: TGTGCCAGCAGTGCATCAGGGGGCTGGGGCGAGCAGTACTTC
v_call: TRBV5-1; clone_size: NA; j_call: TRBJ1-2; cdr3_length: 15; d_call: TRBD1; cdr3_aa: CASRLGTGLLYGYTF; cdr3_nt: TGCGCCAGCAGACTGGGGACAGGGCTCCTCTATGGCTACACCTTC
v_call: TRBV19; clone_size: NA; j_call: TRBJ2-7; cdr3_length: 12; d_call: NA; cdr3_aa: CASSSSVKEQYF; cdr3_nt: TGTGCCAGTAGTAGCAGCGTCAAGGAGCAGTACTTC
v_call: TRBV4-2; clone_size: NA; j_call: TRBJ2-2; cdr3_length: 17; d_call: NA; cdr3_aa: CASSQDNAGTNTGELFF; cdr3_nt: TGTGCCAGCAGCCAAGACAATGCGGGGACGAACACCGGGGAGCTGTTTTTT
v_call: TRBV2; clone_size: NA; j_call: TRBJ1-2; cdr3_length: 12; d_call: TRBD1; cdr3_aa: CARSGGNYGYTF; cdr3_nt: TGTGCCAGATCAGGGGGTAACTATGGCTACACCTTC
v_call: TRBV19; clone_size: NA; j_call: TRBJ2-3; cdr3_length: 14; d_call: NA; cdr3_aa: CASSIRQSTDTQYF; cdr3_nt: TGTGCCAGTAGTATTCGCCAGAGCACAGATACGCAGTATTTT
v_call: TRBV29-1; clone_size: NA; j_call: TRBJ1-2; cdr3_length: 15; d_call: NA; cdr3_aa: CSVPRAGLWENGYTF; cdr3_nt: TGCAGCGTCCCCAGGGCTGGGCTATGGGAAAATGGCTACACCTTC
v_call: TRBV6-1; clone_size: NA; j_call: TRBJ2-5; cdr3_length: 15; d_call: NA; cdr3_aa: CASSRSPGAPETQYF; cdr3_nt: TGTGCCAGCAGCCGAAGCCCAGGGGCGCCGGAGACCCAGTACTTC
v_call: TRBV7-3; clone_size: NA; j_call: TRBJ1-1; cdr3_length: 15; d_call: NA; cdr3_aa: CASSSPRNRVTEAFF; cdr3_nt: TGTGCCAGCAGCTCCCCCAGAAACAGGGTCACTGAAGCTTTCTTT
v_call: TRBV10-2; clone_size: NA; j_call: TRBJ1-3; cdr3_length: 14; d_call: NA; cdr3_aa: CASSVVGSGNTIYF; cdr3_nt: TGCGCCAGCAGTGTTGTCGGCTCTGGAAACACCATATATTTT